The sequence of this T cell receptor (beta chain) was determined in a study of CD8+ T cells in alopecia areata. TCR sequencing used cDNA made by reverse transcription of extracted RNA. Libraries were prepared by immunoSEQ multiplex PCR; TCRdb keeps only in-frame clonotypes and omits some of them. The sample records over 150,000 clones, roughly three fifths being singletons. General observations from the study: Possibly because of HLA-related factors, TCR sharing was less clear across patients than in mice. Clonality in lesional scalp, especially alopecia totalis/universalis, exceeded that of normal scalp. In scalp and blood during tofacitinib, many expanded lesional clones persisted.

CDR3 length: 13 residues. Germline assignment: CDR1 MNHNY and CDR2 SVGAGI (reference sequence). J lost 5 bases, V lost 6 bases, and 4 bases had no gene match. A remark on this clone: Its specificity is unknown.

Treatment of the sample: oral pan-JAK inhibitor, 5-10 mg twice daily. It was from alopecia areata patients that lesional scalp punch biopsies and peripheral blood were collected. V is TRBV6-6 and J is TRBJ2-3; 8 nucleotides agree with TRBD2. This specimen was CD4+ T cells sorted from blood, taken at week 4, from a patient treated with tofacitinib. This receptor was identified in a human donor with alopecia areata. The CDR3 loop is CASRLADLDTQYF. CDR3 sequence (DNA): TGTGCCAGCAGACTAGCGGACCTAGATACGCAGTATTTT.